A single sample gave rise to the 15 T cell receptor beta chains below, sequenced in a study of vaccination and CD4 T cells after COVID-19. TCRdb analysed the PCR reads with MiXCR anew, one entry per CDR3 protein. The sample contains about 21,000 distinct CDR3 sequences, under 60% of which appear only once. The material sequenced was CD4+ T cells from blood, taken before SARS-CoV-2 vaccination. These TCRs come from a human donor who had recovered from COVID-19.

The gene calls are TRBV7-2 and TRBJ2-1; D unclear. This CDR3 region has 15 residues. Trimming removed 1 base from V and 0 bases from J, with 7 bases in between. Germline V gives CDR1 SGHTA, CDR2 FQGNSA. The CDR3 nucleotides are TGTGCCAGCAGCTTAGGGTGGGACTCCTACAATGAGCAGTTCTTC. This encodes CASSLGWDSYNEQFF.

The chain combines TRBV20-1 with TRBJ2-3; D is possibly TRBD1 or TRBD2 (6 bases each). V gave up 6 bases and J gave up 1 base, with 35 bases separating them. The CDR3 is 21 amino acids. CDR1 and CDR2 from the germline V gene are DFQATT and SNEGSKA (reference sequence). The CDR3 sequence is CSAKLVSGAVLRGARTDTQYF. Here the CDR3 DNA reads TGCAGTGCCAAACTGGTTTCGGGGGCGGTCCTCCGTGGGGCCCGCACAGATACGCAGTATTTT.

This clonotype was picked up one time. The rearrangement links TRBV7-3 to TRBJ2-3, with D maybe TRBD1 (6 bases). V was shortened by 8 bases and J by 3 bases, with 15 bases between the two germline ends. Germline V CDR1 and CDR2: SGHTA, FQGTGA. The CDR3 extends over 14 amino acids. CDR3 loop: CASALQGLTDTQYF. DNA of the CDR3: TGTGCCAGCGCCCTACAGGGTCTGACAGATACGCAGTATTTT. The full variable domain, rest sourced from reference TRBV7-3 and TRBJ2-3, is GAGVSQTPSNKVTEKGKYVELRCDPISGHTALYWYRQSLGQGPEFLIYFQGTGAADDSGLPNDRFFAVRPEGSVSTLKIQRTERGDSAVYLCASALQGLTDTQYFGPGTRLTVL.

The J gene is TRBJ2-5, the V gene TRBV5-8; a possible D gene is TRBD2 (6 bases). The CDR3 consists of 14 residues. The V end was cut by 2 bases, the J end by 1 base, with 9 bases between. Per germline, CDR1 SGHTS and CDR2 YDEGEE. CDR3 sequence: CASSLWGGQETQYF. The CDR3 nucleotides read TGTGCCAGCAGCTTATGGGGAGGCCAAGAGACCCAGTACTTC.

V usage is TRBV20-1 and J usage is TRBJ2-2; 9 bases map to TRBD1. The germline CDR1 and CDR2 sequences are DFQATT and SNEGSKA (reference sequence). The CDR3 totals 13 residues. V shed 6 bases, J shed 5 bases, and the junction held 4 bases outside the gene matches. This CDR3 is CSADRGGTGELFF. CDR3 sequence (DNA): TGCAGTGCGGACAGGGGAGGGACCGGGGAGCTGTTTTTT.

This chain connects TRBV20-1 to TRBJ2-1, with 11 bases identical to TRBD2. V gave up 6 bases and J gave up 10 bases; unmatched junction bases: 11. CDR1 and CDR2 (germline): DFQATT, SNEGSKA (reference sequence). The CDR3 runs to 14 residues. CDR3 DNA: TGCAGTGCACCTAGACTAGCGGGATCGAGGGAGCAGTTCTTC. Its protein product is CSAPRLAGSREQFF.

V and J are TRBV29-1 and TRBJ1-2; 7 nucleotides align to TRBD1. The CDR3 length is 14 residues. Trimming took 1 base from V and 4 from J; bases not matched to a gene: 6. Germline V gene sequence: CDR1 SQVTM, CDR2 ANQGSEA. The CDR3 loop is CSVEATGRIYGYTF. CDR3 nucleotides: TGCAGCGTTGAAGCGACAGGGAGGATCTATGGCTACACCTTC.

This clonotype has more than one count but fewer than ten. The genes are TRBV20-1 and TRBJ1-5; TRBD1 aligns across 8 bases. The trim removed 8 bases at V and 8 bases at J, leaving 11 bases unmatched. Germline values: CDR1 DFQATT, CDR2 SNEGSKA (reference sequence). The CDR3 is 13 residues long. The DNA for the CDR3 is TGCAGTATCGAGGGCAGGGGGCAGGAGCCCCAGCATTTT. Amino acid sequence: CSIEGRGQEPQHF.

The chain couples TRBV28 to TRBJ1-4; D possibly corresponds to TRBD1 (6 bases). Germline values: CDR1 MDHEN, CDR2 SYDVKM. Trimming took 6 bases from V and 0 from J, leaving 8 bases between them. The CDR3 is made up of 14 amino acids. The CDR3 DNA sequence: TGTGCCAGCAGCGGGACATCAACTAATGAAAAACTGTTTTTT. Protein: CASSGTSTNEKLFF.

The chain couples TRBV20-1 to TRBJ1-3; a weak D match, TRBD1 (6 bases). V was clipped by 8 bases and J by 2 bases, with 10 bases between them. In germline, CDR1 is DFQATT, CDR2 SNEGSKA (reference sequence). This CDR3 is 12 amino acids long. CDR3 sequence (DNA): TGCAGTACGAGGGACACTGGAAACACCATATATTTT. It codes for CSTRDTGNTIYF.

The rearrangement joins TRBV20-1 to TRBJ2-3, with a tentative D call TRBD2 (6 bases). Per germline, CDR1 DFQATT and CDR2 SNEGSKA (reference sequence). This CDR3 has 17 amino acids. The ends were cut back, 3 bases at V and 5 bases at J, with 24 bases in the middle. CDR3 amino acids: CSASGGRDSYRGDTQYF. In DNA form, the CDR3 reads TGCAGTGCTAGTGGGGGTCGGGACTCCTACCGGGGAGATACGCAGTATTTT.

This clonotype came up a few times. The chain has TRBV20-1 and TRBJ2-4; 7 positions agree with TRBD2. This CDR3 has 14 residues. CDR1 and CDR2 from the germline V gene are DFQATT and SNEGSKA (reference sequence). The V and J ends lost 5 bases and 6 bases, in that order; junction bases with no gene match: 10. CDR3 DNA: TGCAGTGCTCAGCCAGGGACGGGAGGAAACATTCAGTACTTC. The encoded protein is CSAQPGTGGNIQYF.

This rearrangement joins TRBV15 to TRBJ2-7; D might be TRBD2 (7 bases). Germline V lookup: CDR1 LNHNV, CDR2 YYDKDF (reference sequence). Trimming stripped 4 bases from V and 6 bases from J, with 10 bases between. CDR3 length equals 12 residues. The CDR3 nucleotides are TGTGCCACCAGCAAGAGGGGGGGCGAGCAGTACTTC. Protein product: CATSKRGGEQYF.

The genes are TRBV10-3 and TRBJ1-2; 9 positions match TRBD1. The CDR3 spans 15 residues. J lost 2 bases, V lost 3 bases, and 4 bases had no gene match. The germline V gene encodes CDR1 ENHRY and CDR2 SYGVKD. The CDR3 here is CAISDIGQGNYGYTF. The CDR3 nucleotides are TGTGCCATCAGTGACATAGGACAGGGGAACTATGGCTACACCTTC.

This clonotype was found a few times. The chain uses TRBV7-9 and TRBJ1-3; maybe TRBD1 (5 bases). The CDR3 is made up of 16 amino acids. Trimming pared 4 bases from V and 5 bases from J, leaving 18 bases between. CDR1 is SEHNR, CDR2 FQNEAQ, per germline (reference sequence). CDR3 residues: CASSYSLTEGRNTIYF. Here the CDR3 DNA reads TGTGCCAGCAGCTATTCTCTTACCGAGGGACGAAACACCATATATTTT.